This TCR beta chain was sequenced in a study of blood T cell repertoires in COVID-19. Across the whole study: From the United States, Italy and Spain came samples of acute and convalescent COVID-19. PBMCs, B-cell-depleted T cells, or T cells were the source of the cDNA or gDNA that made up the material.

Assay used: immunoSEQ multiplex PCR; TCRdb lists only in-frame clones, some missing. The sample contains about 190,000 clones, around four fifths of which appear only once. This CDR3 region has 14 residues. The junction had 11 bases not matched to a gene; V was cut back by 10 bases and J by 5 bases. Germline CDR1 and CDR2: KGHSH and LQKENI. The clonotype originates from a human donor in a cohort sampled during active COVID-19. J is TRBJ1-1 and V is TRBV18; 9 nucleotides agree with TRBD1. Sequencing was done on a sample of peripheral blood. The CDR3 is CATLPGQGKTEAFF. The CDR3 nucleotides read TGTGCCACCCTACCGGGACAGGGAAAGACTGAAGCTTTCTTT.